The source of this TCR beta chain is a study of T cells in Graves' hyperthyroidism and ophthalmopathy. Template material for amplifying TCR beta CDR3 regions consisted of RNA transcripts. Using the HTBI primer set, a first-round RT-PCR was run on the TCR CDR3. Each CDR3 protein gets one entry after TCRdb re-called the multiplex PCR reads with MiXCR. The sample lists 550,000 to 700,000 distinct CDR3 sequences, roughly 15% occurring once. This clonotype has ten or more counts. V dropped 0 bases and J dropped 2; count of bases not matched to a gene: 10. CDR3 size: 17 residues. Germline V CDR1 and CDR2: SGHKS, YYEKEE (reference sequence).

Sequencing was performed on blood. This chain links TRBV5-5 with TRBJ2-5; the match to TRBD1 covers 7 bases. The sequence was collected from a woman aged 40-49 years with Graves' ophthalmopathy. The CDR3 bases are TGTGCCAGCAGCTTGGCCCTGGGGACAGACTTACAAGAGACCCAGTACTTC. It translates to CASSLALGTDLQETQYF.